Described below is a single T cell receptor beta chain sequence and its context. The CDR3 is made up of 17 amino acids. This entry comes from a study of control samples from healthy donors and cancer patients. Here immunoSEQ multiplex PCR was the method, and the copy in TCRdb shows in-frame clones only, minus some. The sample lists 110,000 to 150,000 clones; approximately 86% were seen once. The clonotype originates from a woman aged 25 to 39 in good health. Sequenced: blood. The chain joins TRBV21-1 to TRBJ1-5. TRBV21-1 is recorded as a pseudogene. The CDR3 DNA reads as TGTGCCAGCACCTCCTACTGGGGAGCGGATAGCAATCAGCCCCAGCATTTT. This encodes CASTSYWGADSNQPQHF.